This TCR beta chain was identified in a study of T-cell reconstitution after alpha-beta-depleted transplantation in children. Unique molecular identifiers were used in preparing the TCRbeta library. Using its own MiXCR run on the PCR reads, TCRdb lists one record per CDR3 protein. The table includes several thousand distinct CDR3 sequences, more than 9.5% detected once. This clonotype was seen many times. The antigen remains unidentified. The V and J ends lost 6 bases and 1 base respectively, with 25 bases between them. From germline, CDR1 is MNHNS and CDR2 SASEGT. This CDR3 contains 18 residues. General study findings and limits: Among T cells one year after transplant, newly produced cells accounted for most counts and diversity.

The material was PBMCs, mostly from graft donor cells, obtained 60 days after TCRalphabeta/CD19-depleted stem cell transplant. The chain has TRBV6-1 and TRBJ2-7, with D possibly being TRBD1 or TRBD2 (5 bases each). The receptor comes from a patient under 10 years old who had a stem cell transplant for inherited bone marrow failure, so the T cells may come from the graft donor. The CDR3 nucleotides read TGTGCCAGCAGGAAGAGCTCTTGGGACGTTATCGCTTCCTACGAGCAGTACTTC. This translates into CASRKSSWDVIASYEQYF.